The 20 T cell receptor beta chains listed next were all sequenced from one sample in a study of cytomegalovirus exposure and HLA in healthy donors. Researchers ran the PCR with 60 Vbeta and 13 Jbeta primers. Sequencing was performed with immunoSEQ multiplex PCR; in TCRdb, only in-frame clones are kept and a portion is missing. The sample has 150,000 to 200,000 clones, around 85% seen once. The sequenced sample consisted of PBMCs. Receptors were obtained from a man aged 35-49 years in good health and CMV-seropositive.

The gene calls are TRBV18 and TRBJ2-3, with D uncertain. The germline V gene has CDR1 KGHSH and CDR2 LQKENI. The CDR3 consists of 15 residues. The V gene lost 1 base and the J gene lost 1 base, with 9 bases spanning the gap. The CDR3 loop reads CASSPRRLGTDTQYF. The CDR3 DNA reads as TGTGCCAGCTCACCACGTAGACTGGGCACAGATACGCAGTATTTT.

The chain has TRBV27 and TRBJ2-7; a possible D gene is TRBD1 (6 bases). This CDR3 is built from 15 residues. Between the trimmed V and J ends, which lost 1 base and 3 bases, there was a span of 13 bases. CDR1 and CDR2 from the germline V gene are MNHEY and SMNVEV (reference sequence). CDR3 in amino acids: CASSLYYREIYEQYF. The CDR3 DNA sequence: TGTGCCAGCAGTTTATATTACAGGGAGATCTACGAGCAGTACTTC.

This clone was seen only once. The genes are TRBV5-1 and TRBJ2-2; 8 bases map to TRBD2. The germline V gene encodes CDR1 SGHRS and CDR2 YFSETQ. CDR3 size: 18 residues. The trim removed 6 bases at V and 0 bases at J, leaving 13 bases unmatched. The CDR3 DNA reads TGCGCCAGCACTAACGTCCCCGGGGGACTAGCGAACACCGGGGAGCTGTTTTTT. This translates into CASTNVPGGLANTGELFF.

Written as DNA, the CDR3 is TGTGCCATCCGGCGGGAGGGAAGGCACGGGGAGCTGTTTTTT. This sequence encodes CAIRREGRHGELFF. The chain combines TRBV6-6 with TRBJ2-2; 9 bases align to TRBD2. Germline CDR1 is MNHNY and CDR2 is SVGAGI (reference sequence). This CDR3 contains 14 residues. Trimming took 10 bases from V and 7 from J; bases not matched to a gene: 10.

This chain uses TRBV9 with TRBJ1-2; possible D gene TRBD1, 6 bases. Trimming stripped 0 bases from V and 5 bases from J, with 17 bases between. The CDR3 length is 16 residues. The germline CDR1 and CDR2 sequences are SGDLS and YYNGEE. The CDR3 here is CASSVGPMAGDYGYTF. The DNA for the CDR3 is TGTGCCAGCAGCGTAGGTCCCATGGCAGGGGATTATGGCTACACCTTC.

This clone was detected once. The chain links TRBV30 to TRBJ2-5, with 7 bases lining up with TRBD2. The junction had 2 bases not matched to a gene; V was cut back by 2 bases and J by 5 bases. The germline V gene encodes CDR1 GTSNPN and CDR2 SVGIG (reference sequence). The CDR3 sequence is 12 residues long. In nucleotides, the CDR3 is TGTGCCTGGAGTACCGGGGGGGAGACCCAGTACTTC. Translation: CAWSTGGETQYF.

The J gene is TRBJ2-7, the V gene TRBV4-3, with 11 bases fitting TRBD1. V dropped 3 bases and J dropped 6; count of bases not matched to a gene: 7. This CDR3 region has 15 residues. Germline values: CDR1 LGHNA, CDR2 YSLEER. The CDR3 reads CASSQEWTGGSEQYF. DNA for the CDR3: TGCGCCAGCAGCCAGGAATGGACAGGGGGCTCCGAGCAGTACTTC.

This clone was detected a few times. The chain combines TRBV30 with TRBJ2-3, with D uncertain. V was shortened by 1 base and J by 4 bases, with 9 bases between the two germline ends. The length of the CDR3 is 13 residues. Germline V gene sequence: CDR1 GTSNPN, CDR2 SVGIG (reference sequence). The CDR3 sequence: CAWSASQADTQYF. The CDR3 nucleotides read TGTGCCTGGAGTGCAAGCCAAGCAGATACGCAGTATTTT.

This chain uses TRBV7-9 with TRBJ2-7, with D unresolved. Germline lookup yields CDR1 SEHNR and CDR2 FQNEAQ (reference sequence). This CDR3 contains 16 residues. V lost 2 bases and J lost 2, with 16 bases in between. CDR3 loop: CASSLPRSSGTYEQYF. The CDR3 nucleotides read TGTGCCAGCAGCTTACCTCGGAGCTCCGGCACCTACGAGCAGTACTTC.

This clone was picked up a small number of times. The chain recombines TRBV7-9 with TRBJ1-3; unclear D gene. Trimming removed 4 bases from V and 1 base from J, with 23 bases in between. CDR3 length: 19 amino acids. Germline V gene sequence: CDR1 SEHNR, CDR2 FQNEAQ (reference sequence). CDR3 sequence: CASSYPPSGSGESGNTIYF. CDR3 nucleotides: TGTGCCAGCAGCTATCCCCCGTCAGGCAGTGGGGAGTCTGGAAACACCATATATTTT.

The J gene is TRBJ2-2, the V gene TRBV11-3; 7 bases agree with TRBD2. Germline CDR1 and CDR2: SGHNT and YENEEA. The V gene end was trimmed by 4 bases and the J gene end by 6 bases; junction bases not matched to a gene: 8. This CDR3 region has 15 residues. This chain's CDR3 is CASSSGGPVAGELFF. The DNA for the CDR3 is TGTGCCAGCAGCTCGGGAGGACCCGTGGCCGGGGAGCTGTTTTTT.

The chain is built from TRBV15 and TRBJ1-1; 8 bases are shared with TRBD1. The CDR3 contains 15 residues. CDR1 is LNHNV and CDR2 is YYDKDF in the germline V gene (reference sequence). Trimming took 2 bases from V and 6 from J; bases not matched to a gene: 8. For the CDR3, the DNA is TGTGCCACCAGCAGACGTACGGCAGGGGGCCCTGAAGCTTTCTTT. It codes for CATSRRTAGGPEAFF.

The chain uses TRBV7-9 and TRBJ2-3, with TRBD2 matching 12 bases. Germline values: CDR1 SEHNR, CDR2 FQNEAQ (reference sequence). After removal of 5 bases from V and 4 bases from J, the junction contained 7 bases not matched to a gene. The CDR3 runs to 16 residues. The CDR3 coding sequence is TGTGCCAGCAGCCCAAGACTAGCGGGGGCTGCAGATACGCAGTATTTT. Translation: CASSPRLAGAADTQYF. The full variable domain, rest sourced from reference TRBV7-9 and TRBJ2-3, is DTGVSQNPRHKITKRGQNVTFRCDPISEHNRLYWYRQTLGQGPEFLTYFQNEAQLEKSRLLSDRFSAERPKGSFSTLEIQRTEQGDSAMYLCASSPRLAGAADTQYFGPGTRLTVL.

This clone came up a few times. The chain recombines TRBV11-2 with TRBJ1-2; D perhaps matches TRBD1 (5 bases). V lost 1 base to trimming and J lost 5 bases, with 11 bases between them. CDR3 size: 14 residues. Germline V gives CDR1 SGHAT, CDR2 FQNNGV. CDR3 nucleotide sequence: TGTGCCAGCAGCTTAGTAATTGGGGGGTATGGCTACACCTTC. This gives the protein CASSLVIGGYGYTF. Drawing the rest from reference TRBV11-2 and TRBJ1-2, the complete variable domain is EAGVAQSPRYKIIEKRQSVAFWCNPISGHATLYWYQQILGQGPKLLIQFQNNGVVDDSQLPKDRFSAERLKGVDSTLKIQPAKLEDSAVYLCASSLVIGGYGYTFGSGTRLTVV.

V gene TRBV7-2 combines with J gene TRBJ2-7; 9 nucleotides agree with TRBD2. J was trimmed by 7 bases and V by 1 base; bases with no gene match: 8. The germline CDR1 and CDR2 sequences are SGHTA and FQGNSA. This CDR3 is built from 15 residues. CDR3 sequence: CASSLVSGGGGEQYF. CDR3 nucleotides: TGTGCCAGCAGCTTAGTTAGCGGGGGCGGTGGTGAGCAGTACTTC.

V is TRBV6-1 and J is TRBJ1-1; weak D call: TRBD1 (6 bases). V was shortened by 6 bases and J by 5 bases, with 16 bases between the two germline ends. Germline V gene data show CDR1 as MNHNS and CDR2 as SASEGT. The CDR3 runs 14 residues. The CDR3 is CASSYKGGGTEAFF. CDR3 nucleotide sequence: TGTGCCAGCAGCTATAAAGGGGGTGGGACTGAAGCTTTCTTT.

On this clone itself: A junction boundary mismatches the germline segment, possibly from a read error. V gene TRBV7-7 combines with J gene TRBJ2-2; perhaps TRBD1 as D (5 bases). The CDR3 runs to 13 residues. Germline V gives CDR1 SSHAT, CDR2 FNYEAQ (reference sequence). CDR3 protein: CASSRDRTGELFF. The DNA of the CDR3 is TGTGCTAGCAGCCGAGACAGAACCGGGGAGCTGTTTTTT.

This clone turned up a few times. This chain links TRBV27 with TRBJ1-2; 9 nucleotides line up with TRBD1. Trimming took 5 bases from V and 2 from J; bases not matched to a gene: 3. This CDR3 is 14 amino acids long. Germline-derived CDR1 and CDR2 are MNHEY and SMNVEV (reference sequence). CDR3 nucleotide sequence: TGTGCCAGCAGTCACGGGACAGGGAACTATGGCTACACCTTC. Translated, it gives CASSHGTGNYGYTF.

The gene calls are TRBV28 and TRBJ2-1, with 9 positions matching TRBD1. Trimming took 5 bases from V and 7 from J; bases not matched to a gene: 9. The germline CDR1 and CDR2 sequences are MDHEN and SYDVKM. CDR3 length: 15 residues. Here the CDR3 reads CASSGRWTGVNEQFF. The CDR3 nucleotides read TGTGCCAGCAGTGGACGCTGGACAGGGGTGAATGAGCAGTTCTTC.

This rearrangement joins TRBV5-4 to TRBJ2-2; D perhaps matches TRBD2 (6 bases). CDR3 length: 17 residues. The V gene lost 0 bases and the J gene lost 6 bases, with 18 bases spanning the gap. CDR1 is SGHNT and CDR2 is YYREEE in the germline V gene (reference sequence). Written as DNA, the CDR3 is TGTGCCAGCAGCTTGGGTGGGAGGCAGAACTGGGCCGGGGAGCTGTTTTTT. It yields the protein CASSLGGRQNWAGELFF.